The subject of this entry is one T cell receptor (beta chain). These data originate in a study of blood T cells in healthy people across ages. It was with a sample-barcoded 5' primer and a J-beta primer mix that a second PCR of roughly 7 to 12 cycles was run. TCRdb recomputed calls from the 5' RACE reads with MiXCR, one row per CDR3 protein. The table records more than 900,000 distinct CDR3 sequences, under 30% of them present only once. Trimming shortened V by 5 bases and J by 6 bases, and 10 bases separated the two germline ends. From germline, CDR1 is DFQATT and CDR2 SNEGSKA (reference sequence). The CDR3 is 11 residues long. This sample also appeared in a second study, on T cells of mothers and their children. Per that study: Study donors consisted of three healthy Caucasian mothers and their six children.

The sequencing sample was made of blood. This TCR was sampled from a girl aged 2 to 10 in good health. The chain combines TRBV20-1 with TRBJ1-1, with D unresolved. The CDR3 sequence: CSAVRTPEAFF. Here the CDR3 DNA reads TGCAGTGCTGTCCGGACGCCTGAAGCTTTCTTT.